The 30 T cell receptor beta chains below come from one sample, sequenced in a study of stem cell transplantation in POMP-related autoinflammatory disease. Clones were sequenced by immunoSEQ multiplex PCR, and TCRdb holds only the in-frame ones, with some missing. The sample shows more than 25,000 clones, 88% of them seen only once. The sequences come from CD4+ T cells from PBMCs, collected before stem cell transplantation. These receptors originate from a human donor with POMP-related autoinflammation and immune dysregulation (PRAID).

The rearrangement links TRBV11-2 to TRBJ1-4, with D uncertain. V lost 1 base and J lost 0, with 12 bases in between. Germline-derived CDR1 and CDR2 are SGHAT and FQNNGV. This CDR3 comprises 17 residues. CDR3 region: CASSLVHRTSTNEKLFF. In DNA form, the CDR3 reads TGTGCCAGCAGCTTAGTACACAGAACCTCAACTAATGAAAAACTGTTTTTT.

CDR3 DNA: TGTGCCACCAAGCGGGATTGGGGCACAGATACGCAGTATTTT. Translated: CATKRDWGTDTQYF. The chain couples TRBV28 to TRBJ2-3; TRBD2 matches 7 bases. The CDR3 is made up of 14 amino acids. V lost 10 bases and J lost 1; bases outside the gene matches: 8. CDR1 is MDHEN and CDR2 is SYDVKM in the germline V gene.

The chain carries TRBV5-1 and TRBJ2-3; the match to TRBD2 covers 7 bases. Germline V gene sequence: CDR1 SGHRS, CDR2 YFSETQ. CDR3 size: 15 residues. Losses at the gene ends were 2 bases for V and 3 bases for J; bases not matched to a gene: 6. The CDR3, as DNA: TGCGCCAGCAGCTTCGCTCGGGGGGAAACAGATACGCAGTATTTT. It specifies CASSFARGETDTQYF.

J is TRBJ2-1 and V is TRBV30; D possibly corresponds to TRBD2 (6 bases). Trimming cost V 2 bases and J 9 bases, with 17 bases left between them. Germline values: CDR1 GTSNPN, CDR2 SVGIG (reference sequence). CDR3 size: 14 residues. The CDR3 coding sequence is TGTGCCTGGAGTAGGAGACTAGTCGGGGCTGAGCAGTTCTTC. Its translation is CAWSRRLVGAEQFF. Together with reference TRBV30 and TRBJ2-1, the CDR3 gives the full variable domain: SQTIHQWPATLVQPVGSPLSLECTVEGTSNPNLYWYRQAAGRGLQLLFYSVGIGQISSEVPQNLSASRPQDRQFILSSKKLLLSDSGFYLCAWSRRLVGAEQFFGPGTRLTVL.

This chain links TRBV5-4 with TRBJ2-7; 9 positions agree with TRBD1. The V segment lost 1 base and the J segment 3 bases; nucleotides outside the gene matches: 17. Germline V gives CDR1 SGHNT, CDR2 YYREEE (reference sequence). This CDR3 has 19 residues. As DNA, the CDR3 is TGTGCCAGCAGCTTGTCCCCGGGACAGGGCCTCCTAGGGGGCTACGAGCAGTACTTC. Its translation is CASSLSPGQGLLGGYEQYF.

The gene calls are TRBV19 and TRBJ2-3; D may be TRBD2 (5 bases). There are 14 residues in the CDR3. Trimming shortened V by 1 base and J by 6 bases, and 11 bases separated the two germline ends. Germline V gene sequence: CDR1 LNHDA, CDR2 SQIVND (reference sequence). The CDR3, as DNA: TGTGCCAGTAGTATAGGGACTGGGATGGATACGCAGTATTTT. Translation: CASSIGTGMDTQYF.

This clone was picked up one time. The chain recombines TRBV11-2 with TRBJ2-7; D remains unclear. The CDR3 spans 15 residues. Germline V CDR1 and CDR2: SGHAT, FQNNGV. The germline V and J ends were trimmed by 2 bases and 0 bases, with 11 bases remaining between them. The CDR3 DNA sequence: TGTGCCAGCAGCTTATATCAGGTCAGCTCCTACGAGCAGTACTTC. Translated: CASSLYQVSSYEQYF.

The rearrangement joins TRBV6-1 to TRBJ2-7; D gene ambiguous. There are 14 residues in the CDR3. Trimming pared 2 bases from V and 2 bases from J, leaving 10 bases between. Per the germline V gene, CDR1 is MNHNS and CDR2 is SASEGT. The CDR3 loop is CASSERAGTYEQYF. CDR3 nucleotides: TGTGCCAGCAGTGAACGGGCCGGCACCTACGAGCAGTACTTC.

The rearrangement uses TRBV19 and TRBJ2-3; 14 positions match TRBD2. V shed 2 bases, J shed 4 bases, and the junction held 14 bases outside the gene matches. Germline CDR1 and CDR2: LNHDA and SQIVND (reference sequence). The CDR3 covers 20 residues. CDR3 DNA sequence: TGTGCCAGTAGTATAATGACTAGCGGGGGGGCGGGTATTACGGCAGATACGCAGTATTTT. Protein sequence: CASSIMTSGGAGITADTQYF.

The V gene is TRBV20-1, the J gene TRBJ2-3; D is uncertain. Germline V gene sequence: CDR1 DFQATT, CDR2 SNEGSKA (reference sequence). The CDR3 consists of 11 residues. Trimming removed 5 bases from V and 2 bases from J, with 5 bases in between. CDR3 in amino acids: CSAPTTDTQYF. The CDR3 bases are TGCAGTGCTCCCACCACAGATACGCAGTATTTT.

The chain has TRBV5-1 and TRBJ2-5; D gene unclear. Trimming took off 0 bases at V and 4 bases at J, with 10 bases between the two ends. From germline, CDR1 is SGHRS and CDR2 YFSETQ. The length of the CDR3 is 14 residues. CDR3 sequence (DNA): TGCGCCAGCAGCTTGGCCTCCAGGTCAGAGACCCAGTACTTC. Protein: CASSLASRSETQYF.

This chain links TRBV4-2 with TRBJ2-2; no clear D. This CDR3 is built from 16 residues. Trimming removed 0 bases from V and 1 base from J, with 9 bases in between. From germline, CDR1 is LGHNA and CDR2 YNFKEQ. This CDR3 reads CASSQEVGWNTGELFF. The CDR3 DNA reads TGTGCCAGCAGCCAAGAGGTGGGTTGGAACACCGGGGAGCTGTTTTTT.

The V call is TRBV28, the J call TRBJ2-1; 8 bases line up with TRBD2. V lost 3 bases and J lost 5; bases outside the gene matches: 6. The CDR3 sequence is 15 residues long. Germline V lookup: CDR1 MDHEN, CDR2 SYDVKM. CDR3 sequence: CASSFPGTRNNEQFF. The DNA of the CDR3 is TGTGCCAGCAGTTTCCCCGGGACTAGAAACAATGAGCAGTTCTTC.

This clone was picked up a small number of times. The chain has TRBV27 and TRBJ1-1; TRBD1 aligns across 8 bases. Germline V gene sequence: CDR1 MNHEY, CDR2 SMNVEV (reference sequence). The CDR3 is 14 residues long. J lost 1 base, V lost 2 bases, and 0 bases had no gene match. CDR3 loop: CASSLDRGNTEAFF. CDR3 DNA: TGTGCCAGCAGTTTAGACAGGGGGAACACTGAAGCTTTCTTT.

V is TRBV7-9 and J is TRBJ2-7, with 10 nucleotides matching TRBD1. CDR1 is SEHNR and CDR2 is FQNEAQ in the germline V gene (reference sequence). The junction had 6 bases not matched to a gene; V was cut back by 5 bases and J by 2 bases. CDR3 length: 15 amino acids. The CDR3 DNA sequence: TGTGCCAGCAGCCGCCCCGGGACAGGGGCCTACGAGCAGTACTTC. This codes for CASSRPGTGAYEQYF. The full variable domain, with the rest looked up from reference TRBV7-9 and TRBJ2-7, is DTGVSQNPRHKITKRGQNVTFRCDPISEHNRLYWYRQTLGQGPEFLTYFQNEAQLEKSRLLSDRFSAERPKGSFSTLEIQRTEQGDSAMYLCASSRPGTGAYEQYFGPGTRLTVT.

This rearrangement joins TRBV5-1 to TRBJ1-1; a possible D gene is TRBD1 (6 bases). Trimming pared 4 bases from V and 1 base from J, leaving 23 bases between. CDR3 size: 18 residues. Germline V lookup: CDR1 SGHRS, CDR2 YFSETQ. Here the CDR3 DNA reads TGCGCCAGCAGCAGAAAGGTGGGACAATTAAGAAGGAACACTGAAGCTTTCTTT. Encoded protein: CASSRKVGQLRRNTEAFF.

V usage is TRBV5-1 and J usage is TRBJ2-3, with D unclear. V was shortened by 0 bases and J by 0 bases, with 8 bases between the two germline ends. Germline V lookup: CDR1 SGHRS, CDR2 YFSETQ. This CDR3 spans 15 amino acids. The CDR3 here is CASSLAGQSTDTQYF. CDR3 sequence (DNA): TGCGCCAGCAGCTTGGCCGGCCAGAGCACAGATACGCAGTATTTT.

V and J are TRBV6-5 and TRBJ2-3, with D perhaps matching TRBD2 (6 bases). The germline gives CDR1 MNHEY, CDR2 SVGAGI. The CDR3 runs to 13 residues. Trimming stripped 6 bases from V and 2 bases from J, with 9 bases between. Here the CDR3 DNA reads TGTGCCAGCAGCCGGGACTCCACAGATACGCAGTATTTT. Translated: CASSRDSTDTQYF.

The rearrangement links TRBV5-1 to TRBJ1-1; the match to TRBD1 covers 7 bases. The junction had 2 bases not matched to a gene; V was cut back by 0 bases and J by 0 bases. The CDR3 is made up of 15 amino acids. Germline assignment: CDR1 SGHRS and CDR2 YFSETQ. The CDR3 loop reads CASSLAGQMNTEAFF. CDR3 DNA sequence: TGCGCCAGCAGCTTGGCGGGACAGATGAACACTGAAGCTTTCTTT.

The chain combines TRBV29-1 with TRBJ1-1; no firm D call. V shed 3 bases and J shed 11 bases, with 16 bases lying between them. Germline V lookup: CDR1 SQVTM, CDR2 ANQGSEA. The CDR3 loop spans 12 amino acids. CDR3 protein: CSVDKRWGDAFF. The CDR3 nucleotides read TGCAGCGTTGATAAGAGGTGGGGAGACGCTTTCTTT.

The gene calls are TRBV19 and TRBJ1-4; 7 bases map to TRBD1. The junction had 5 bases not matched to a gene; V was cut back by 8 bases and J by 5 bases. From germline, CDR1 is LNHDA and CDR2 SQIVND (reference sequence). The CDR3 has 13 residues. The CDR3 loop is CASRGQPNEKLFF. DNA of the CDR3: TGTGCCAGTCGGGGACAGCCAAATGAAAAACTGTTTTTT.

The J gene is TRBJ1-4, the V gene TRBV6-1, with D perhaps matching TRBD1 (6 bases). Trimming pared 4 bases from V and 8 bases from J, leaving 17 bases between. The CDR3 runs to 15 residues. Germline CDR1 and CDR2: MNHNS and SASEGT. This CDR3 reads CASSVQGRGDEKLFF. In DNA, the CDR3 is TGTGCCAGCAGTGTACAGGGCCGAGGAGACGAAAAACTGTTTTTT.

The J gene is TRBJ1-6, the V gene TRBV10-3; D is perhaps TRBD1 (5 bases). Germline CDR1 and CDR2: ENHRY and SYGVKD. Between the trimmed V and J ends, which lost 3 bases and 5 bases, there was a span of 5 bases. The CDR3 runs 13 residues. As DNA, the CDR3 is TGTGCCATCAGTGACAGGGATAATTCACCCCTCCACTTT. This gives the protein CAISDRDNSPLHF.

V usage is TRBV15 and J usage is TRBJ2-6; D is unclear. The CDR3 sequence is 19 residues long. V was trimmed by 5 bases and J by 4 bases, leaving 24 bases between them. Per the germline V gene, CDR1 is LNHNV and CDR2 is YYDKDF (reference sequence). CDR3 nucleotide sequence: TGTGCCACCAGCCTTCCCCGACGGCCGACCTCGGGCGGGGCCAACGTCCTGACTTTC. Translation gives CATSLPRRPTSGGANVLTF.

On this clone: Distinct nucleotide sequences in the sample also encode this CDR3. The chain links TRBV7-9 to TRBJ1-4, with D unclear. Trimming left V 0 bases short and J 8 bases short, with 10 bases between. Germline V gene sequence: CDR1 SEHNR, CDR2 FQNEAQ (reference sequence). The CDR3 spans 14 residues. The CDR3: CASSLAGVGEKLFF. CDR3 sequence (DNA): TGTGCCAGCAGCTTAGCCGGGGTAGGCGAAAAACTGTTTTTT.

The rearrangement uses TRBV6-5 and TRBJ2-5; 8 bases line up with TRBD1. Germline V gene data show CDR1 as MNHEY and CDR2 as SVGAGI. The CDR3 is 14 amino acids. The ends lost 6 bases at V and 1 base at J; junction bases unmatched: 4. CDR3 in amino acids: CASRRTGSQETQYF. As DNA, the CDR3 is TGTGCCAGCAGGAGGACAGGGTCCCAAGAGACCCAGTACTTC.

The chain employs TRBV6-5 and TRBJ1-2, with unresolved D. Germline loops: CDR1 MNHEY, CDR2 SVGAGI. There are 14 residues in the CDR3. V was clipped by 2 bases and J by 8 bases, with 15 bases between them. CDR3 DNA sequence: TGTGCCAGCAGTTACCTGACTGGGGAACGAGGCTACACCTTC. Protein product: CASSYLTGERGYTF.

The rearrangement links TRBV6-5 to TRBJ2-6; D is possibly TRBD2 (6 bases). The V end lost 4 bases, the J end lost 2 bases, and 12 bases lay between the germline ends. CDR1 is MNHEY and CDR2 is SVGAGI in the germline V gene. CDR3 length: 16 amino acids. The CDR3 DNA follows: TGTGCCAGCAGTTTTGGGGGGAGCGCTGGGGCCAACGTCCTGACTTTC. It specifies CASSFGGSAGANVLTF.

The chain has TRBV19 and TRBJ2-3; D gene uncertain. V was pared by 8 bases and J by 2 bases, with 17 bases between. CDR3 length: 15 residues. From germline, CDR1 is LNHDA and CDR2 SQIVND (reference sequence). CDR3 DNA: TGTGCCAGTTCGACGAGGCCCGCGTACACAGATACGCAGTATTTT. Translating gives CASSTRPAYTDTQYF.

V gene TRBV5-1 combines with J gene TRBJ1-4, with 9 bases lining up with TRBD1. The CDR3 has 14 amino acids. Germline lookup yields CDR1 SGHRS and CDR2 YFSETQ. The J segment lost 6 bases and the V segment lost 5 bases, leaving 5 bases of the junction unmatched. This chain's CDR3 is CASSDRTGDEKLFF. CDR3 sequence (DNA): TGCGCCAGCAGTGACAGGACAGGGGATGAAAAACTGTTTTTT.